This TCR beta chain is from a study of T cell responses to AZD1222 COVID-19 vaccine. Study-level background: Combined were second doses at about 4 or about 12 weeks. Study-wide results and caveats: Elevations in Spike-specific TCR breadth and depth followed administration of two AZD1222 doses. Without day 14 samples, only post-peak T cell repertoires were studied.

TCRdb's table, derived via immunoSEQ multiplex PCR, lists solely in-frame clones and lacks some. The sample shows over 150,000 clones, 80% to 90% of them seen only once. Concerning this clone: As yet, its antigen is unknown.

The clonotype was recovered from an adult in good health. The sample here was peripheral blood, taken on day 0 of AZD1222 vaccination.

The CDR3 DNA reads TGTGCCAGCACCCTCCGCAGTCCCAGGGATTCACCCCTCCACTTT. This gives the protein CASTLRSPRDSPLHF. The rearrangement links TRBV27 to TRBJ1-6; tentatively, D is TRBD1 (5 bases). The CDR3 extends over 15 amino acids. The germline V gene has CDR1 MNHEY and CDR2 SMNVEV (reference sequence). V lost 7 bases and J lost 8, with 18 bases in between.